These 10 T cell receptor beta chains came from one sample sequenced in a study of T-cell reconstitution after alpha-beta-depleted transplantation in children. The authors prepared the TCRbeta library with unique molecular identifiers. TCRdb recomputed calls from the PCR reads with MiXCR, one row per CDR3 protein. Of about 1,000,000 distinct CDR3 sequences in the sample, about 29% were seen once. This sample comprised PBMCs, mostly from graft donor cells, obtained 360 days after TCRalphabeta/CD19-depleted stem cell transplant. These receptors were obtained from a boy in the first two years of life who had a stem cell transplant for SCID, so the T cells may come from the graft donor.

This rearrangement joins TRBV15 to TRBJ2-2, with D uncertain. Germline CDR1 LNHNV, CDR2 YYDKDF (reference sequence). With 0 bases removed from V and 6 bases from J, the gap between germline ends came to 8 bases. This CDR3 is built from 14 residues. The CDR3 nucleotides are TGTGCCACCAGCAGAGATCGGCTAGCCGGGGAGCTGTTTTTT. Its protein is CATSRDRLAGELFF.

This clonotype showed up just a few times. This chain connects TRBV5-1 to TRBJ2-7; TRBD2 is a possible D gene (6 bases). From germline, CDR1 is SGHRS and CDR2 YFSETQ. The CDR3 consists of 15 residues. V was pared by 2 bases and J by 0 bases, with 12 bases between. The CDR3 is CASSFIADSSYEQYF. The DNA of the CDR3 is TGCGCCAGCAGCTTTATAGCGGATAGCTCCTACGAGCAGTACTTC.

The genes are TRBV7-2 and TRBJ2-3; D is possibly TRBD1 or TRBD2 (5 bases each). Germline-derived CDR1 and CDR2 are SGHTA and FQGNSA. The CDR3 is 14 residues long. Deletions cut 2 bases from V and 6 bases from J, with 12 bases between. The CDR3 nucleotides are TGTGCCAGCAGCTTAATAATGGGGGTGGATACGCAGTATTTT. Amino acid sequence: CASSLIMGVDTQYF.

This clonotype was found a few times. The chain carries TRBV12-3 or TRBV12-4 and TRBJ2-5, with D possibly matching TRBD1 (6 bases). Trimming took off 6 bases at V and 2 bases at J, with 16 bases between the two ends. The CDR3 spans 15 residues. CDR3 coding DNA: TGTGCCAGCAGCCCATTTCGGACAGTTCAAGAGACCCAGTACTTC. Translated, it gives CASSPFRTVQETQYF.

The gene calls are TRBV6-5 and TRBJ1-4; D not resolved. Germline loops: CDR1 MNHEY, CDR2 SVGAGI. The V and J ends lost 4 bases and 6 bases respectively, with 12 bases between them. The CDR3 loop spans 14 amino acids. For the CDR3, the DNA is TGTGCCAGCAGTTCGGGCCACTGGGATGAAAAACTGTTTTTT. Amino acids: CASSSGHWDEKLFF.

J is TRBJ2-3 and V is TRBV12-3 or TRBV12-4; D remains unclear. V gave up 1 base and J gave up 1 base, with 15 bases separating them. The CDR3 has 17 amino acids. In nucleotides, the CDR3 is TGTGCCAGCAGTTTAGGGCCCGGATGGCTTGGCACAGATACGCAGTATTTT. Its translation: CASSLGPGWLGTDTQYF.

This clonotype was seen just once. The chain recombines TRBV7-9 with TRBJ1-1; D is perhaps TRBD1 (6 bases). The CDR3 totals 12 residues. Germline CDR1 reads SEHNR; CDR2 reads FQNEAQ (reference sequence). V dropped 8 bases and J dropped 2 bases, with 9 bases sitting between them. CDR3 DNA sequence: TGTGCCAGCGCCAGGGGAAACACTGAAGCTTTCTTT. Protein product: CASARGNTEAFF.

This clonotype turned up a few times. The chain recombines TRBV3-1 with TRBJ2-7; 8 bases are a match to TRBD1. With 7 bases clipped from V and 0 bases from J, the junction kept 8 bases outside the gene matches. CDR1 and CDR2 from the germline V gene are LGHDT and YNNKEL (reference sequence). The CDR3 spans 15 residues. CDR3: CASTQGADASYEQYF. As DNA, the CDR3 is TGTGCCAGCACCCAGGGGGCTGATGCCTCCTACGAGCAGTACTTC.

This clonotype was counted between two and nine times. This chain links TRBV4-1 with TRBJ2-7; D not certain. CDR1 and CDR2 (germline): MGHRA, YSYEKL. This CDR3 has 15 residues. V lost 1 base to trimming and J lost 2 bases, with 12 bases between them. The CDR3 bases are TGCGCCAGCAGCCAAGTACCGCAGCGTACCTACGAGCAGTACTTC. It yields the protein CASSQVPQRTYEQYF.

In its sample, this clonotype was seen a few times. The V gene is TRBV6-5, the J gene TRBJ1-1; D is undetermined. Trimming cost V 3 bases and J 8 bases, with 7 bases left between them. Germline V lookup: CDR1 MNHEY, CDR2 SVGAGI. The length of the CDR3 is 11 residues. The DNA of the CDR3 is TGTGCCAGCAGTTATTTTGGGGAAGCTTTCTTT. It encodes CASSYFGEAFF.